This TCR beta chain is drawn from a study of blood T cell repertoires in COVID-19. About the research overall: Samples representing acute and convalescent COVID-19 were sourced from the United States, Italy and Spain. In each case, the material was cDNA or gDNA derived from T cells, B-cell-depleted T cells, or PBMCs.

Trimming shortened V by 4 bases and J by 8 bases, and 12 bases separated the two germline ends. The CDR3 has 14 residues. The germline V gene encodes CDR1 SGHNT and CDR2 YENEEA. Per the authors' pipeline: Estimated nucleated cell counts came from reference gene primer amplification. TCRdb's table, derived via immunoSEQ multiplex PCR, lists solely in-frame clones and lacks some. That table supplies the V and J calls and clone size; D and trimming were determined from the DNA. The data show over 600,000 clones, with 85% to 90% seen just once and under 0.3% held by the top ten. The material sequenced was peripheral blood. V and J are TRBV11-3 and TRBJ1-6; weak D call: TRBD1 (5 bases). This clonotype was sampled from a woman between 18 and 29 years old with acute or convalescent COVID-19. In nucleotides, the CDR3 is TGTGCCAGCAGCTGGTCTCGGGGGGATTCACCCCTCCACTTT. Translated, it gives CASSWSRGDSPLHF.